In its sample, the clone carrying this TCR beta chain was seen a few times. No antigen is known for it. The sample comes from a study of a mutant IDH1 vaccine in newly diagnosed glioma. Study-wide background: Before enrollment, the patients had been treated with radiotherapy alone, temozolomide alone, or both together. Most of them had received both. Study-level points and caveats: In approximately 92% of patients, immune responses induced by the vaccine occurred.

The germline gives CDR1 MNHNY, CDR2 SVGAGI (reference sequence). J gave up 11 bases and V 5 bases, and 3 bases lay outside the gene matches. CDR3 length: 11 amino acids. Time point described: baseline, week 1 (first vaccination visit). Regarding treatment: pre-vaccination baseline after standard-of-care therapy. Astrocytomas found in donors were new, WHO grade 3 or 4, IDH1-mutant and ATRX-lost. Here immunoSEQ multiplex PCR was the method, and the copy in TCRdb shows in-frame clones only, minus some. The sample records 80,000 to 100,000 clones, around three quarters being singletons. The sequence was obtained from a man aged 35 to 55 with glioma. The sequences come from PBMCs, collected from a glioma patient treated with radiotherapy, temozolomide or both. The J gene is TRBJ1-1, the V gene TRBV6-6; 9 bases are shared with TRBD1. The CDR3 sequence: CASSTGTGAFF. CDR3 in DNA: TGTGCCAGCAGTACCGGGACAGGGGCTTTCTTT.